These 32 T cell receptor beta chains were all obtained from the same sample, sequenced in a study of OX40 agonist ivuxolimab in advanced cancers. Assay used: immunoSEQ multiplex PCR; TCRdb lists only in-frame clones, some missing. The table includes roughly 73,000 clones, 80% to 85% detected once. Sequencing was performed on CD4+ or CD8+ T cells sorted from blood, taken in a trial of the OX40 agonist ivuxolimab. Source of these receptors: an adult with an advanced solid tumor such as melanoma, head and neck, liver or kidney cancer.

This clone was detected once. CDR3 protein: CASSPRTGAVEETQYF. In DNA form, the CDR3 reads TGCGCCAGCAGCCCCCGGACAGGGGCCGTCGAAGAGACCCAGTACTTC. The chain combines TRBV5-1 with TRBJ2-5; 9 bases align to TRBD1. Germline CDR1 is SGHRS and CDR2 is YFSETQ. This CDR3 spans 16 amino acids. After removal of 4 bases from V and 3 bases from J, the junction contained 10 bases not matched to a gene.

This sequence joins TRBV14 and TRBJ1-2; D is unresolved. V was trimmed by 4 bases and J by 7 bases, leaving 13 bases between them. The CDR3 covers 13 residues. In germline, CDR1 is SGHDN, CDR2 FVKESK. The CDR3 sequence: CASSLYSYGGYTF. The CDR3 DNA sequence: TGTGCCAGCAGCCTTTACTCCTACGGTGGCTACACCTTC.

This chain joins TRBV9 and TRBJ2-3; D is unresolved. There are 15 residues in the CDR3. V shed 3 bases and J shed 2 bases, with 13 bases lying between them. Per germline, CDR1 SGDLS and CDR2 YYNGEE. The CDR3 sequence is CASSDWDFNTDTQYF. CDR3 bases: TGTGCCAGCAGCGACTGGGATTTTAACACAGATACGCAGTATTTT.

The chain couples TRBV7-2 to TRBJ2-1; D is unclear. CDR1 SGHTA and CDR2 FQGNSA come from the germline V gene. V shed 2 bases and J shed 3 bases, with 17 bases lying between them. This CDR3 region has 17 residues. CDR3 protein: CASSLYSPFQDYNEQFF. The DNA for the CDR3 is TGTGCCAGCAGCTTATATTCCCCCTTCCAAGACTACAATGAGCAGTTCTTC.

The chain couples TRBV28 to TRBJ1-5; no reliable D call. Germline V CDR1 and CDR2: MDHEN, SYDVKM. Trimming removed 6 bases at V and 6 bases at J, with 9 bases between. CDR3 length: 12 residues. CDR3 bases: TGTGCCAGCAGACTAATGGGTCAGCCCCAGCATTTT. Amino acid sequence: CASRLMGQPQHF.

This chain joins TRBV4-3 and TRBJ2-1; the match to TRBD2 covers 7 bases. Germline values: CDR1 LGHNA, CDR2 YSLEER. The CDR3 contains 15 residues. V trimming: 0 bases; J trimming: 5 bases; junction bases outside the gene matches: 4. The CDR3 loop reads CASSQDREVNNEQFF. CDR3 nucleotides: TGCGCCAGCAGCCAAGATCGGGAGGTAAACAATGAGCAGTTCTTC.

This clone has a handful of counts. The chain carries TRBV4-3 and TRBJ1-1; D call uncertain. The V gene lost 0 bases and the J gene lost 9 bases, with 26 bases spanning the gap. Germline V gene lookup returns CDR1 LGHNA and CDR2 YSLEER. The CDR3 runs to 18 residues. The CDR3 here is CASSQDPLSWQRSFQAFF. CDR3 DNA sequence: TGCGCCAGCAGCCAAGATCCTCTTTCGTGGCAGAGGAGTTTTCAAGCTTTCTTT.

This sequence joins TRBV18 and TRBJ2-3; 10 bases are shared with TRBD2. V lost 4 bases to trimming and J lost 2 bases; unmatched junction nucleotides: 6. Germline-derived CDR1 and CDR2 are KGHSH and LQKENI. CDR3 length equals 16 residues. The CDR3 DNA reads as TGTGCCAGCTCACGCCTAGCGGGAGCGGCCACAGATACGCAGTATTTT. This sequence encodes CASSRLAGAATDTQYF.

J is TRBJ1-5 and V is TRBV28; 7 nucleotides align to TRBD1. Germline V CDR1 and CDR2: MDHEN, SYDVKM. This CDR3 contains 15 residues. J was trimmed by 0 bases and V by 5 bases; bases with no gene match: 4. The CDR3 DNA sequence: TGTGCCAGCAGTAAGGGGGCGAGTAGCAATCAGCCCCAGCATTTT. Translating it yields CASSKGASSNQPQHF. The whole variable domain, remainder taken from reference TRBV28 and TRBJ1-5, is DVKVTQSSRYLVKRTGEKVFLECVQDMDHENMFWYRQDPGLGLRLIYFSYDVKMKEKGDIPEGYSVSREKKERFSLILESASTNQTSMYLCASSKGASSNQPQHFGDGTRLSIL.

The chain has TRBV2 and TRBJ1-1, with 9 bases that match TRBD1. CDR1 SNHLY and CDR2 FYNNEI come from the germline V gene. The trim removed 5 bases at V and 0 bases at J, leaving 1 base unmatched. The CDR3 loop spans 14 amino acids. CDR3 nucleotide sequence: TGTGCCAGCAGTACAGGGGGCATGAACACTGAAGCTTTCTTT. Protein: CASSTGGMNTEAFF.

The chain links TRBV7-2 to TRBJ2-5, with 7 bases aligning to TRBD2. Germline assignment: CDR1 SGHTA and CDR2 FQGNSA. The V segment lost 4 bases and the J segment 5 bases; nucleotides outside the gene matches: 7. This CDR3 has 14 residues. CDR3 DNA sequence: TGTGCCAGCAGCTCCCAGCGGGGAAGGGAGACCCAGTACTTC. This gives the protein CASSSQRGRETQYF.

The genes are TRBV7-9 and TRBJ2-5, with a weak D call TRBD1 (6 bases). The CDR3 extends over 14 amino acids. Germline CDR1 SEHNR, CDR2 FQNEAQ (reference sequence). Trimming shortened V by 6 bases and J by 1 base, and 12 bases separated the two germline ends. The CDR3 spells CASRRGQRQETQYF. CDR3 coding DNA: TGTGCCAGCAGACGAGGACAGCGCCAAGAGACCCAGTACTTC.

The genes are TRBV5-1 and TRBJ1-4; no definite D call. V dropped 0 bases and J dropped 3 bases, with 6 bases sitting between them. Germline V gene data show CDR1 as SGHRS and CDR2 as YFSETQ. The CDR3 is 14 amino acids. CDR3 loop: CASSLAGSNEKLFF. The DNA of the CDR3 is TGCGCCAGCAGCTTGGCTGGGTCTAATGAAAAACTGTTTTTT.

This sequence joins TRBV19 and TRBJ1-1; D remains unclear. This CDR3 has 15 residues. The ends were cut back, 0 bases at V and 0 bases at J, with 8 bases in the middle. Germline values: CDR1 LNHDA, CDR2 SQIVND (reference sequence). The CDR3 sequence: CASSIEGTLNTEAFF. The DNA of the CDR3 is TGTGCCAGTAGTATAGAAGGAACCTTGAACACTGAAGCTTTCTTT.

The chain combines TRBV29-1 with TRBJ1-1; no reliable D call. Trimming stripped 6 bases from V and 5 bases from J, with 16 bases between. This CDR3 has 13 residues. The germline V gene has CDR1 SQVTM and CDR2 ANQGSEA. The DNA for the CDR3 is TGCAGCGTCCGGACCCAATGGAGGACTGAAGCTTTCTTT. Protein: CSVRTQWRTEAFF.

CDR3 coding DNA: TGTGCCAGCAGCCAAAACCCTAGCGGGGACAATGAGCAGTTCTTC. Amino acids: CASSQNPSGDNEQFF. The genes are TRBV4-2 and TRBJ2-1, with 9 bases lining up with TRBD2. J lost 5 bases, V lost 2 bases, and 4 bases had no gene match. Per germline, CDR1 LGHNA and CDR2 YNFKEQ. The CDR3 has 15 amino acids.

V gene TRBV10-2 combines with J gene TRBJ2-5; 7 bases are shared with TRBD2. Germline V CDR1 and CDR2: WSHSY, SAAADI. CDR3 length: 17 amino acids. V was pared by 0 bases and J by 2 bases, with 9 bases of the junction left unmatched. The CDR3: CASSESNLLARQETQYF. CDR3 bases: TGCGCCAGCAGTGAGTCCAACTTACTAGCGCGGCAAGAGACCCAGTACTTC.

J is TRBJ1-4 and V is TRBV6-5; D perhaps matches TRBD1 (5 bases). The CDR3 loop spans 13 amino acids. Trimming left V 2 bases short and J 11 bases short, with 12 bases between. Germline V gene data show CDR1 as MNHEY and CDR2 as SVGAGI. Here the CDR3 reads CASSYGGAGKLFF. The CDR3 nucleotides read TGTGCCAGCAGTTACGGCGGGGCAGGGAAACTGTTTTTT.

Remarks on this clone: This CDR3 is also generated by other DNA sequences in the sample. This sequence joins TRBV6-5 and TRBJ2-7; D tentatively reads TRBD1 or TRBD2 (5 bases each). The germline gives CDR1 MNHEY, CDR2 SVGAGI. V gave up 0 bases and J gave up 0 bases, with 6 bases separating them. The CDR3 is made up of 14 amino acids. The chain's CDR3 is CASSYSGTSYEQYF. The CDR3 DNA is TGTGCCAGCAGTTACTCCGGGACCTCCTACGAGCAGTACTTC.

The V call is TRBV14, the J call TRBJ2-5; 8 positions match TRBD2. The germline CDR1 and CDR2 sequences are SGHDN and FVKESK. V dropped 4 bases and J dropped 5; count of bases not matched to a gene: 15. The CDR3 is 17 amino acids. The DNA for the CDR3 is TGTGCCAGCAGCCCACTTGGGCGAGCGGGAGATGGGGAGACCCAGTACTTC. Protein product: CASSPLGRAGDGETQYF.

This rearrangement joins TRBV6-5 to TRBJ2-3, with D maybe TRBD1 (6 bases). This CDR3 is built from 14 residues. Germline V lookup: CDR1 MNHEY, CDR2 SVGAGI. The V end lost 5 bases, the J end lost 6 bases, and 15 bases lay between the germline ends. The CDR3 DNA is TGTGCCAGCAGTCAACCAGGGACAAGGGATACGCAGTATTTT. Encoded protein: CASSQPGTRDTQYF.

This chain connects TRBV5-1 to TRBJ1-6, with 7 nucleotides matching TRBD1. V shed 4 bases and J 0 bases; nucleotides not matched to a gene: 7. The CDR3 length is 17 residues. Germline loops: CDR1 SGHRS, CDR2 YFSETQ. CDR3 loop: CASSRRQGSSYNSPLHF. The CDR3 nucleotides read TGCGCCAGCAGCCGGAGACAGGGCAGCTCCTATAATTCACCCCTCCACTTT.

The chain has TRBV15 and TRBJ2-1; D is unclear. V shed 1 base and J shed 10 bases, with 11 bases lying between them. Germline loops: CDR1 LNHNV, CDR2 YYDKDF (reference sequence). There are 13 residues in the CDR3. The CDR3 DNA reads TGTGCCACCAGCAGAGGTGGGATTGGCGAGCAGTTCTTC. This translates into CATSRGGIGEQFF. Full variable domain (missing parts from reference TRBV15 and TRBJ2-1): DAMVIQNPRYQVTQFGKPVTLSCSQTLNHNVMYWYQQKSSQAPKLLFHYYDKDFNNEADTPDNFQSRRPNTSFCFLDIRSPGLGDTAMYLCATSRGGIGEQFFGPGTRLTVL.

The rearrangement uses TRBV7-3 and TRBJ2-3; TRBD2 aligns across 10 bases. This CDR3 contains 15 residues. Germline trimming cut 5 bases from V and 1 base from J; bases unmatched to any gene: 3. Germline loops: CDR1 SGHTA, CDR2 FQGTGA. CDR3 region: CASSPLAGRTDTQYF. CDR3 in DNA: TGTGCCAGCAGCCCACTAGCGGGACGCACAGATACGCAGTATTTT.

The chain is built from TRBV6-5 and TRBJ2-7; TRBD2 is a possible D gene (5 bases). There are 13 residues in the CDR3. In germline, CDR1 is MNHEY, CDR2 SVGAGI. Trimming shortened V by 1 base and J by 6 bases, and 10 bases separated the two germline ends. CDR3 in amino acids: CASSYLTTGEQYF. DNA of the CDR3: TGTGCCAGCAGTTACTTGACTACTGGCGAGCAGTACTTC.

The chain recombines TRBV28 with TRBJ2-7; D is uncertain. This CDR3 contains 14 residues. From germline, CDR1 is MDHEN and CDR2 SYDVKM. Trimming removed 4 bases from V and 2 bases from J, with 12 bases in between. In nucleotides, the CDR3 is TGTGCCAGCAGTTCCGAGCGCCCCCCCTACGAGCAGTACTTC. Amino acid sequence: CASSSERPPYEQYF.

This chain's CDR3 is CASSPRLAGGVTDTQYF. In DNA form, the CDR3 reads TGCGCCAGCAGCCCCCGACTAGCAGGGGGGGTCACAGATACGCAGTATTTT. This chain joins TRBV4-3 and TRBJ2-3, with D possibly being TRBD1 or TRBD2 (7 bases each). This CDR3 is built from 17 residues. The V end lost 4 bases, the J end lost 2 bases, and 19 bases lay between the germline ends. In germline, CDR1 is LGHNA, CDR2 YSLEER.

J is TRBJ2-7 and V is TRBV4-1; tentatively, D is TRBD1 (6 bases). V was pared by 5 bases and J by 2 bases, with 16 bases between. The CDR3 is 15 residues long. Germline V lookup: CDR1 MGHRA, CDR2 YSYEKL. This CDR3 is CASSKQTGAAYEQYF. The DNA for the CDR3 is TGCGCCAGCAGCAAACAGACAGGAGCCGCCTACGAGCAGTACTTC.

The chain is built from TRBV7-2 and TRBJ1-3; the D gene is possibly TRBD1 (6 bases). Per germline, CDR1 SGHTA and CDR2 FQGNSA. The V end lost 1 base, the J end lost 1 base, and 11 bases lay between the germline ends. The CDR3 totals 16 residues. The CDR3 DNA reads TGTGCCAGCAGCTTAGGACAGGTAGCTTCTGGAAACACCATATATTTT. Its protein product is CASSLGQVASGNTIYF.

This chain joins TRBV4-3 and TRBJ1-4; no definite D call. The CDR3 extends over 15 amino acids. V was cut by 4 bases and J by 4 bases, with 13 bases left in between. In germline, CDR1 is LGHNA, CDR2 YSLEER. The DNA for the CDR3 is TGCGCCAGCAGCCTTACCGGGAACATTAATGAAAAACTGTTTTTT. Protein product: CASSLTGNINEKLFF.

The chain recombines TRBV6-6 with TRBJ2-7; D gene unclear. The CDR3 is 11 residues long. Trimming shortened V by 4 bases and J by 2 bases, and 3 bases separated the two germline ends. Germline loops: CDR1 MNHNY, CDR2 SVGAGI (reference sequence). The CDR3, as DNA: TGTGCCAGCAGTTGGGCCTACGAGCAGTACTTC. This sequence encodes CASSWAYEQYF.

The chain links TRBV4-2 to TRBJ2-2, with 8 bases identical to TRBD1. Per the germline V gene, CDR1 is LGHNA and CDR2 is YNFKEQ. Trimming removed 0 bases from V and 8 bases from J; junction bases left unmatched: 2. The CDR3 length is 14 residues. The CDR3 is CASSQDQGAGELFF. The CDR3 DNA reads as TGTGCCAGCAGCCAAGATCAGGGGGCGGGGGAGCTGTTTTTT.